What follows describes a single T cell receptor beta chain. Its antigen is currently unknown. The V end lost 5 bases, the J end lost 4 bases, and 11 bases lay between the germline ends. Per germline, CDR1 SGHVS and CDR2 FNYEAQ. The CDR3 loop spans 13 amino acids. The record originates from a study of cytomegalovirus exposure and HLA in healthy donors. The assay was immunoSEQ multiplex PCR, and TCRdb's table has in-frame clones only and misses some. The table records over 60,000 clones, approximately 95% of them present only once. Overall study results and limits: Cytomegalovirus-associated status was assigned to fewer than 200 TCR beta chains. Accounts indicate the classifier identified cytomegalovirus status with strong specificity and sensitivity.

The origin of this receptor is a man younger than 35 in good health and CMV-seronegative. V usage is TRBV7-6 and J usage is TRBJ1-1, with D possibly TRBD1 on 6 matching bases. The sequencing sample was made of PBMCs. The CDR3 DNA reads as TGTGCCAGCAGCGCGAACAGGGCCACTGAAGCTTTCTTT. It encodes CASSANRATEAFF.